The next 15 T cell receptor beta chains were all read from a single sample in a study of post-analysis software for immune sequencing data. Regarding the study as a whole: Four to six TRBV segments, including TRBV5-6, TRBV5-1 and TRBV20-1, were more frequent in patients than controls.

Antigen specificity for these receptors is unknown. Incorporated into the TCR beta cDNA libraries were unique molecular identifiers, which served to reduce PCR and sequencing biases. TCRdb reprocessed the PCR reads with MiXCR, giving one entry per CDR3 protein. Of 740,000 or so distinct CDR3 sequences in the sample, under 70% are singletons; the top ten hold approximately 4.3%. Sequenced: blood. All receptors come from a girl aged 5-17 years with multiple sclerosis.

The rearrangement links TRBV20-1 to TRBJ2-4; 7 nucleotides align to TRBD1. Germline V gene lookup returns CDR1 DFQATT and CDR2 SNEGSKA (reference sequence). After removal of 2 bases from V and 7 bases from J, the junction contained 5 bases not matched to a gene. This CDR3 is built from 13 residues. CDR3 nucleotide sequence: TGCAGTGCTAGATCGACAGGGATTAACATTCAGTACTTC. Amino acids: CSARSTGINIQYF.

The CDR3 DNA reads TGCGCCAGCAGCTTGGTCCTCTCCTATGGCTACACCTTC. Translated, it gives CASSLVLSYGYTF. The genes are TRBV5-1 and TRBJ1-2; D gene ambiguous. The germline V gene encodes CDR1 SGHRS and CDR2 YFSETQ. The CDR3 length is 13 residues. Trimming took off 0 bases at V and 4 bases at J, with 7 bases between the two ends.

This chain uses TRBV18 with TRBJ2-4; 10 positions agree with TRBD1. The DNA end is more similar to TRBJ2-7, so the J call may be wrong. This CDR3 comprises 15 residues. In germline, CDR1 is KGHSH, CDR2 LQKENI. CDR3 DNA: TGTGCCAGCTCACAATCCGGGACAGGGGAGTACGAGCAGTACTTC. It yields the protein CASSQSGTGEYEQYF.

This clonotype was observed a few times. This chain joins TRBV5-1 and TRBJ1-2; 7 nucleotides line up with TRBD1. Germline CDR1 reads SGHRS; CDR2 reads YFSETQ. Unmatched junction bases numbered 12, after V lost 2 bases and J lost 8 bases. The CDR3 has 15 residues. The CDR3 region has the DNA TGCGCCAGCAGCTTAGGAGGGGGCGCTGGACAAGGCTACACCTTC. Residues: CASSLGGGAGQGYTF.

The chain's CDR3 is CASRRFGGNTEAFF. DNA for the CDR3: TGTGCCAGCAGGCGGTTTGGGGGGAACACTGAAGCTTTCTTT. The J gene is TRBJ1-1, the V gene TRBV7-2; D might be TRBD1 (5 bases). Germline V CDR1 and CDR2: SGHTA, FQGNSA. CDR3 size: 14 residues. The V end lost 6 bases, the J end lost 1 base, and 12 bases lay between the germline ends.

The rearrangement uses TRBV20-1 and TRBJ2-7; 7 nucleotides align to TRBD2. Germline CDR1 DFQATT, CDR2 SNEGSKA (reference sequence). CDR3 length equals 15 residues. V gave up 3 bases and J gave up 2 bases; unmatched junction bases: 10. The CDR3 here is CSASRPSGGTYEQYF. CDR3 nucleotide sequence: TGCAGTGCTAGTCGGCCTAGCGGAGGCACCTACGAGCAGTACTTC.

The chain employs TRBV20-1 and TRBJ2-4, with D tentatively TRBD1 or TRBD2 (5 bases each). The DNA end lines up better with TRBJ2-7; the J call may be wrong. CDR1 is DFQATT and CDR2 is SNEGSKA in the germline V gene (reference sequence). The CDR3 has 13 residues. CDR3 amino acids: CSASRIGGNEQYF. CDR3 nucleotides: TGCAGTGCTTCCCGAATTGGGGGTAACGAGCAGTACTTC.

The J gene is TRBJ1-1, the V gene TRBV2; a possible D gene is TRBD1 (6 bases). CDR1 and CDR2 (germline): SNHLY, FYNNEI. The CDR3 extends over 13 amino acids. The V end lost 3 bases, the J end lost 3 bases, and 8 bases lay between the germline ends. The CDR3 is CASSEGAYTEAFF. As DNA, the CDR3 is TGTGCCAGCAGTGAGGGGGCTTACACTGAAGCTTTCTTT.

The chain recombines TRBV6-5 with TRBJ1-2; no clear D gene. Trimming cost V 6 bases and J 8 bases, with 16 bases left between them. The CDR3 loop spans 13 amino acids. Germline CDR1 is MNHEY and CDR2 is SVGAGI. This CDR3 is CASREGLSTGYTF. CDR3 coding DNA: TGTGCCAGCAGGGAGGGTTTATCGACGGGCTACACCTTC.

In this sample, this clonotype turned up a few times. The CDR3 is CSARFVNEQFF. DNA of the CDR3: TGCAGTGCTAGGTTTGTGAATGAGCAGTTCTTC. This rearrangement joins TRBV20-1 to TRBJ2-1, with D hard to call. Trimming pared 3 bases from V and 7 bases from J, leaving 7 bases between. CDR1 and CDR2 from the germline V gene are DFQATT and SNEGSKA (reference sequence). This CDR3 comprises 11 residues.

This clonotype came up a few times. The V gene is TRBV10-3, the J gene TRBJ1-2; TRBD1 aligns across 10 bases. The CDR3 sequence is 13 residues long. V was clipped by 8 bases and J by 8 bases; unmatched bases: 8. Germline CDR1 is ENHRY and CDR2 is SYGVKD. In DNA form, the CDR3 reads TGTGCCATCCGAACCGGGACAGGGGACGGCTACACCTTC. Protein: CAIRTGTGDGYTF.

This clonotype was counted between two and nine times. The rearrangement uses TRBV7-3 and TRBJ1-2, with D perhaps matching TRBD1 (6 bases). Trimming removed 4 bases from V and 5 bases from J, with 8 bases in between. The germline V gene encodes CDR1 SGHTA and CDR2 FQGTGA. This CDR3 contains 12 residues. The CDR3 DNA sequence: TGTGCCAGCAGCTACAGGGAATATGGCTACACCTTC. This sequence encodes CASSYREYGYTF.

The chain links TRBV24-1 to TRBJ2-3, with TRBD1 as a possible D gene (5 bases). Trimming shortened V by 0 bases and J by 6 bases, and 6 bases separated the two germline ends. Germline CDR1 and CDR2: KGHDR and SFDVKD. The CDR3 extends over 13 amino acids. Written as DNA, the CDR3 is TGTGCCACCAGTGATTTGCCAGGGGATACGCAGTATTTT. It yields the protein CATSDLPGDTQYF.

The chain uses TRBV3-1 and TRBJ2-5; D not resolved. The germline CDR1 and CDR2 sequences are LGHDT and YNNKEL (reference sequence). This CDR3 is 13 amino acids long. V was trimmed by 6 bases and J by 5 bases, leaving 13 bases between them. In DNA form, the CDR3 reads TGTGCCAGCAGTCCGGCGGAATCGGAGACCCAGTACTTC. This gives the protein CASSPAESETQYF.

This sequence joins TRBV5-1 and TRBJ2-5, with 8 nucleotides matching TRBD1. Near its end, the DNA agrees better with TRBJ2-7, so the J call may be wrong. This CDR3 has 14 residues. From germline, CDR1 is SGHRS and CDR2 YFSETQ. The CDR3, as DNA: TGCGCCAGCAGCAACGGACAGGGTCGACACGAGCAGTACTTC. Residues: CASSNGQGRHEQYF.